A single sample is the source of the 30 T cell receptor beta chains below, sequenced in a study of T cells in localized non-small cell lung cancer. Generated by immunoSEQ multiplex PCR, the TCRdb table keeps only in-frame clones and is missing some. The table records around 55,000 clones, approximately 86% of them present only once. The input for sequencing was PBMCs, taken before any cancer treatment. Receptor source: a female donor with stage II lung adenocarcinoma.

V usage is TRBV5-1 and J usage is TRBJ2-5; 8 nucleotides match TRBD1. Germline trimming cut 1 base from V and 5 bases from J; bases unmatched to any gene: 1. Germline-derived CDR1 and CDR2 are SGHRS and YFSETQ. CDR3 length: 13 residues. CDR3 DNA sequence: TGCGCCAGCAGCTTGACAGGGGGGGAGACCCAGTACTTC. Translated, it gives CASSLTGGETQYF. Looking up the rest from reference TRBV5-1 and TRBJ2-5 gives the full variable domain: KAGVTQTPRYLIKTRGQQVTLSCSPISGHRSVSWYQQTPGQGLQFLFEYFSETQRNKGNFPGRFSGRQFSNSRSEMNVSTLELGDSALYLCASSLTGGETQYFGPGTRLLVL.

This chain joins TRBV6-1 and TRBJ2-5; D remains unclear. The CDR3 runs 15 residues. Trimming took 4 bases from V and 2 from J, leaving 14 bases between them. Germline CDR1 reads MNHNS; CDR2 reads SASEGT. CDR3 in amino acids: CASSGSHALQETQYF. The CDR3, as DNA: TGTGCCAGCAGTGGATCCCATGCCCTACAAGAGACCCAGTACTTC.

The chain has TRBV27 and TRBJ2-1; TRBD2 matches at 13 bases. With V trimmed by 3 bases and J by 6 bases, 8 bases remained unmatched. CDR3 size: 17 residues. In germline, CDR1 is MNHEY, CDR2 SMNVEV (reference sequence). The CDR3 DNA sequence: TGTGCCAGCAGTTTCCAACAAGGACTAGCGGGGGCCAATGAGCAGTTCTTC. Residues: CASSFQQGLAGANEQFF.

The V and J genes are TRBV10-3 and TRBJ2-5; weak D call: TRBD2 (6 bases). V shed 5 bases and J shed 0 bases, with 19 bases lying between them. Germline lookup yields CDR1 ENHRY and CDR2 SYGVKD. The CDR3 loop spans 17 amino acids. CDR3 nucleotide sequence: TGTGCCATCAGTTCCCTTGCCGGCGGGGTCTACCAAGAGACCCAGTACTTC. The encoded protein is CAISSLAGGVYQETQYF.

The DNA for the CDR3 is TGTGCCAGCAGACGGGGACAGGGGGACCCTTTCGAGCAGTACTTC. This sequence encodes CASRRGQGDPFEQYF. The chain carries TRBV27 and TRBJ2-7; 11 bases are shared with TRBD1. With V trimmed by 6 bases and J by 6 bases, 10 bases remained unmatched. The germline V gene has CDR1 MNHEY and CDR2 SMNVEV (reference sequence). The CDR3 runs to 15 residues.

The chain couples TRBV4-1 to TRBJ2-1; tentatively, D is TRBD2 (6 bases). V was trimmed by 1 base and J by 2 bases, leaving 12 bases between them. Germline CDR1 MGHRA, CDR2 YSYEKL. This CDR3 comprises 16 residues. The CDR3 nucleotides read TGCGCCAGCAGCCAAGGCGGGGCTAACCCCTACAATGAGCAGTTCTTC. Translation gives CASSQGGANPYNEQFF.

This sequence joins TRBV4-2 and TRBJ2-5, with 11 positions matching TRBD1. Trimming removed 2 bases from V and 4 bases from J; junction bases left unmatched: 6. The germline V gene has CDR1 LGHNA and CDR2 YNFKEQ. The CDR3 is 16 residues long. CDR3 sequence (DNA): TGTGCCAGCAGCCAACCCACCGGGACAGGGGGAGAGACCCAGTACTTC. Translation gives CASSQPTGTGGETQYF.

The V gene is TRBV29-1, the J gene TRBJ2-2, with 12 bases aligning to TRBD2. The junction had 10 bases not matched to a gene; V was cut back by 7 bases and J by 7 bases. The germline V gene has CDR1 SQVTM and CDR2 ANQGSEA. There are 15 residues in the CDR3. The chain's CDR3 is CSAELAGGQDGELFF. CDR3 nucleotide sequence: TGCAGCGCCGAACTAGCGGGGGGCCAGGACGGGGAGCTGTTTTTT.

The chain couples TRBV7-9 to TRBJ1-5; D gene uncertain. The CDR3 extends over 13 amino acids. The V gene's germline CDR1 is SEHNR and CDR2 FQNEAQ (reference sequence). Trimming removed 3 bases from V and 7 bases from J, with 10 bases in between. The CDR3 is CASSLASGQPQHF. CDR3 DNA sequence: TGTGCCAGCAGCTTGGCTTCGGGGCAGCCCCAGCATTTT.

The chain uses TRBV9 and TRBJ2-7; D is unclear. This CDR3 region has 14 residues. In germline, CDR1 is SGDLS, CDR2 YYNGEE. V dropped 0 bases and J dropped 7 bases, with 14 bases sitting between them. CDR3 sequence (DNA): TGTGCCAGCAGCGTAGCAGGCTCCTTACAGGAGCAGTACTTC. This translates into CASSVAGSLQEQYF.

The chain couples TRBV9 to TRBJ1-3; D is perhaps TRBD1 (5 bases). The V gene lost 4 bases and the J gene lost 0 bases, with 14 bases spanning the gap. The CDR3 loop spans 16 amino acids. Germline CDR1 is SGDLS and CDR2 is YYNGEE. The CDR3 coding sequence is TGTGCCAGCAGCCCTCTCCAGGGCACCTCTGGAAACACCATATATTTT. This gives the protein CASSPLQGTSGNTIYF.

The chain has TRBV19 and TRBJ1-1; a possible D gene is TRBD1 (6 bases). Trimming shortened V by 5 bases and J by 9 bases, and 16 bases separated the two germline ends. The CDR3 contains 13 residues. CDR1 is LNHDA, CDR2 SQIVND, per germline (reference sequence). The CDR3: CASSVARGAQAFF. For the CDR3, the DNA is TGTGCCAGTAGTGTGGCCAGGGGAGCCCAAGCTTTCTTT.

This clone turned up a few times. This chain uses TRBV4-1 with TRBJ2-5; D gene uncertain. Germline V CDR1 and CDR2: MGHRA, YSYEKL. This CDR3 comprises 13 residues. Trimming shortened V by 0 bases and J by 8 bases, and 10 bases separated the two germline ends. CDR3 sequence reads: CASSQDVGRTQYF. The CDR3 bases are TGCGCCAGCAGCCAAGATGTAGGTAGAACCCAGTACTTC.

The chain couples TRBV7-3 to TRBJ2-3; D is perhaps TRBD1 (5 bases). The germline CDR1 and CDR2 sequences are SGHTA and FQGTGA. The CDR3 spans 15 residues. The V end lost 4 bases, the J end lost 0 bases, and 11 bases lay between the germline ends. CDR3 region: CASSSQGTSTDTQYF. CDR3 DNA: TGTGCCAGCAGCTCCCAGGGTACTAGCACAGATACGCAGTATTTT.

The chain is built from TRBV19 and TRBJ2-7; no clear D gene. CDR3 length equals 14 residues. The V end lost 1 base, the J end lost 2 bases, and 9 bases lay between the germline ends. Per the germline V gene, CDR1 is LNHDA and CDR2 is SQIVND (reference sequence). CDR3 DNA: TGTGCCAGTAGTATAGCGGGTGAACCCTACGAGCAGTACTTC. Translating gives CASSIAGEPYEQYF.

Only a few counts were recorded for this clone. This rearrangement joins TRBV30 to TRBJ1-1, with 7 bases that match TRBD1. This CDR3 is built from 13 residues. Germline values: CDR1 GTSNPN, CDR2 SVGIG (reference sequence). The trim removed 4 bases at V and 1 base at J, leaving 3 bases unmatched. CDR3 DNA sequence: TGTGCCTGGAAGGGGGCGAGGAACACTGAAGCTTTCTTT. This gives the protein CAWKGARNTEAFF.

Comment on this clone: The sample has other DNA sequences that encode this CDR3 too. The chain joins TRBV2 to TRBJ1-2; D not resolved. The CDR3 has 13 residues. Trimming removed 3 bases at V and 4 bases at J, with 9 bases between. CDR1 and CDR2 (germline): SNHLY, FYNNEI. DNA of the CDR3: TGTGCCAGCAGTGATGGGCAGAGCTATGGCTACACCTTC. Protein sequence: CASSDGQSYGYTF.

The chain is built from TRBV12-5 and TRBJ2-7; 8 bases are a match to TRBD1. Germline assignment: CDR1 LGHNT and CDR2 FRNRAP. The CDR3 loop spans 13 amino acids. V shed 5 bases, J shed 6 bases, and the junction held 6 bases outside the gene matches. The CDR3 is CASGPGTGLEQYF. CDR3 DNA sequence: TGTGCTAGTGGTCCCGGGACAGGACTCGAGCAGTACTTC. Using reference TRBV12-5 and TRBJ2-7 for the parts outside the CDR3, the full variable domain is DARVTQTPRHKVTEMGQEVTMRCQPILGHNTVFWYRQTMMQGLELLAYFRNRAPLDDSGMPKDRFSAEMPDATLATLKIQPSEPRDSAVYFCASGPGTGLEQYFGPGTRLTVT.

This clone was seen a few times. The J gene is TRBJ1-1, the V gene TRBV13, with D possibly TRBD1 on 6 matching bases. This CDR3 region has 12 residues. The germline gives CDR1 PRHDT, CDR2 FYEKMQ (reference sequence). Trimming shortened V by 1 base and J by 7 bases, and 7 bases separated the two germline ends. The CDR3 loop reads CASSLEQGEAFF. The CDR3 region has the DNA TGTGCCAGCAGCTTAGAACAGGGTGAAGCTTTCTTT.

The CDR3 reads CASSLGSARRDAPLHF. The CDR3 DNA reads TGTGCCAGCAGCTTAGGTTCGGCCCGGCGGGATGCACCCCTCCACTTT. The V call is TRBV7-6, the J call TRBJ1-6; D not certain. The germline CDR1 and CDR2 sequences are SGHVS and FNYEAQ. Trimming cost V 1 base and J 11 bases, with 18 bases left between them. The length of the CDR3 is 16 residues. Variable domain in full (rest from reference TRBV7-6 and TRBJ1-6): GAGVSQSPRYKVTKRGQDVALRCDPISGHVSLYWYRQALGQGPEFLTYFNYEAQQDKSGLPNDRFSAERPEGSISTLTIQRTEQRDSAMYRCASSLGSARRDAPLHFGNGTRLTVT.

The chain links TRBV9 to TRBJ2-1, with D tentatively TRBD2 (5 bases). This CDR3 spans 16 amino acids. From germline, CDR1 is SGDLS and CDR2 YYNGEE. V dropped 0 bases and J dropped 9 bases, with 19 bases sitting between them. This CDR3 reads CASSVGSSLNDGEQFF. The CDR3 DNA sequence: TGTGCCAGCAGCGTAGGTTCTAGCCTCAACGACGGTGAGCAGTTCTTC.

This clone was found once. The rearrangement links TRBV5-1 to TRBJ1-1; TRBD1 is a possible D gene (5 bases). CDR3 size: 13 residues. The V end was cut by 5 bases, the J end by 3 bases, with 11 bases between. The germline gives CDR1 SGHRS, CDR2 YFSETQ. The CDR3: CASRFGGDTEAFF. CDR3 coding DNA: TGCGCCAGCAGGTTCGGGGGGGACACTGAAGCTTTCTTT. The whole variable domain, remainder taken from reference TRBV5-1 and TRBJ1-1, is KAGVTQTPRYLIKTRGQQVTLSCSPISGHRSVSWYQQTPGQGLQFLFEYFSETQRNKGNFPGRFSGRQFSNSRSEMNVSTLELGDSALYLCASRFGGDTEAFFGQGTRLTVV.

The chain employs TRBV18 and TRBJ1-2; D possibly corresponds to TRBD1 (5 bases). The CDR3 consists of 14 residues. V was pared by 6 bases and J by 4 bases, with 15 bases between. From germline, CDR1 is KGHSH and CDR2 LQKENI. The CDR3 sequence: CASSPTGEAYGYTF. In nucleotides, the CDR3 is TGTGCCAGCTCTCCCACGGGGGAGGCCTATGGCTACACCTTC.

The chain employs TRBV27 and TRBJ2-5, with D uncertain. Trimming pared 3 bases from V and 5 bases from J, leaving 10 bases between. The CDR3 covers 13 residues. The germline gives CDR1 MNHEY, CDR2 SMNVEV (reference sequence). CDR3: CASSFGGRETQYF. The CDR3 bases are TGTGCCAGCAGTTTTGGTGGCCGCGAGACCCAGTACTTC.

The chain joins TRBV9 to TRBJ2-2; TRBD2 is a possible D gene (6 bases). The CDR3 totals 14 residues. Germline loops: CDR1 SGDLS, CDR2 YYNGEE. V lost 0 bases and J 13 bases, leaving 16 bases between the germline ends. As DNA, the CDR3 is TGTGCCAGCAGCGTAGGAAGTGGGGGAGGAAGGCTGTTTTTT. The encoded protein is CASSVGSGGGRLFF. The variable domain in full, with the rest retrieved from reference TRBV9 and TRBJ2-2, is DSGVTQTPKHLITATGQRVTLRCSPRSGDLSVYWYQQSLDQGLQFLIQYYNGEERAKGNILERFSAQQFPDLHSELNLSSLELGDSALYFCASSVGSGGGRLFFGEGSRLTVL.

The CDR3 DNA reads TGTGCCAGCAGCTTAACTTCCCGGACTAGCGGGGCTACCGGGGAGCTGTTTTTT. It encodes CASSLTSRTSGATGELFF. This chain connects TRBV7-3 to TRBJ2-2, with 12 nucleotides matching TRBD2. V shed 0 bases and J 5 bases; nucleotides not matched to a gene: 7. The CDR3 is made up of 18 amino acids. Germline CDR1 SGHTA, CDR2 FQGTGA.

V is TRBV10-3 and J is TRBJ2-4; TRBD1 aligns across 7 bases. Germline CDR1 ENHRY, CDR2 SYGVKD. CDR3 size: 14 residues. The V and J ends lost 2 bases and 9 bases, in that order; junction bases with no gene match: 7. The CDR3 bases are TGTGCCATCAGTGAGCTCAACGGGGACAGCATTCAGTACTTC. Amino acid sequence: CAISELNGDSIQYF.

The sample holds a few counts of this clone. Other DNA sequences in this specimen translate into the identical CDR3. The rearrangement joins TRBV7-8 to TRBJ2-7; D gene unclear. Germline CDR1 SGHVS, CDR2 FQNEAQ. The V and J ends lost 3 bases and 3 bases respectively, with 6 bases between them. The CDR3 extends over 12 amino acids. CDR3 loop: CASSLVFYEQYF. The CDR3 DNA reads TGTGCCAGCAGCTTGGTCTTCTACGAGCAGTACTTC.

The chain uses TRBV27 and TRBJ2-7, with D possibly called TRBD1 or TRBD2 (5 bases each). CDR3 length equals 12 residues. The V gene lost 8 bases and the J gene lost 2 bases, with 10 bases spanning the gap. CDR1 is MNHEY, CDR2 SMNVEV, per germline (reference sequence). Here the CDR3 DNA reads TGTGCCAGCGGTAGGGGAGCCTACGAGCAGTACTTC. Its translation is CASGRGAYEQYF.

In this sample, this clone turned up once. The chain couples TRBV7-6 to TRBJ2-3; D gene unclear. The germline V and J ends were trimmed by 4 bases and 2 bases, with 10 bases remaining between them. This CDR3 contains 14 residues. From germline, CDR1 is SGHVS and CDR2 FNYEAQ. For the CDR3, the DNA is TGTGCCAGCAGCTCCTCTACTATCACAGATACGCAGTATTTT. Its translation is CASSSSTITDTQYF.